The TCR beta chain under discussion was sequenced for a study of T cell repertoires in cytomegalovirus infection. In the study overall: Recently identified HLA-C-restricted and well-studied HLA-B-restricted CMV epitopes were used. Both CMV infection and a matching HLA type were indicated by public TCR beta signatures. General study findings and limits: HLA-C-restricted TCR beta clonotypes specific for CMV led the ex vivo response.

TCRdb recomputed calls from the reads with MiXCR, one row per CDR3 protein. The top ten clones hold 15% to 20% of a sample with about 500,000 distinct CDR3 sequences, roughly a third of them seen once. Looked up from germline, CDR1 is SGHDT and CDR2 is YYEEEE. This CDR3 spans 16 amino acids. Between the trimmed V and J ends, which lost 4 bases and 7 bases, there was a span of 18 bases. A remark on this clonotype: Antigen unknown.

The specimen comprised cultured PBMCs, sampled from culture after CMV antigen stimulation. This TCR derives from a human donor in good health (CMV status not recorded). Some clones in this sample may be carry-over from other donors' samples. The genes are TRBV5-6 and TRBJ1-6; perhaps TRBD1 as D (5 bases). The CDR3 sequence: CASSGLVGRENSPLHF. In nucleotides, the CDR3 is TGTGCCAGCAGCGGATTAGTAGGCAGGGAGAATTCACCCCTCCACTTT.